Shown below are 25 T cell receptor beta chains from a single sample sequenced in a study of blood T cells in healthy people across ages. A J-beta primer mix and a sample-barcoded 5' primer were used in a second PCR of about 7 to 12 cycles. TCRdb redid the calling of the 5' RACE reads with MiXCR, one entry per CDR3 protein. Among roughly 900,000 distinct CDR3 sequences listed, 48% were seen once. Sequenced sample: blood. All receptors come from a man aged 30 to 45 in good health.

This clonotype was seen a handful of times. The chain employs TRBV5-1 and TRBJ2-7, with D unresolved. Germline loops: CDR1 SGHRS, CDR2 YFSETQ. V dropped 0 bases and J dropped 0 bases, with 16 bases sitting between them. CDR3 length: 17 residues. The CDR3 DNA reads TGCGCCAGCAGCTTGGAGTCTATGGAAACAGCCTCCTACGAGCAGTACTTC. Its protein product is CASSLESMETASYEQYF.

V and J are TRBV10-3 and TRBJ2-7; the D is unclear. This CDR3 spans 13 amino acids. The V gene's germline CDR1 is ENHRY and CDR2 SYGVKD. V was clipped by 10 bases and J by 6 bases, with 19 bases between them. CDR3 sequence: CATEQVPSSEQYF. The DNA for the CDR3 is TGTGCCACTGAGCAGGTTCCCTCTAGCGAGCAGTACTTC.

This sequence joins TRBV6-2 or TRBV6-3 and TRBJ2-1, with D tentatively TRBD1 (5 bases). CDR3 size: 12 residues. Deletions cut 8 bases from V and 7 bases from J, with 12 bases between. Germline V CDR1 and CDR2: MNHEY, SVGEGT. CDR3 in DNA: TGTGCCAGCGGTTTAGGGGTGAATGAGCAGTTCTTC. Encoded protein: CASGLGVNEQFF.

The rearrangement links TRBV30 to TRBJ2-1, with D maybe TRBD1 (6 bases). Trimming stripped 0 bases from V and 8 bases from J, with 14 bases between. The CDR3 runs to 14 residues. Per the germline V gene, CDR1 is GTSNPN and CDR2 is SVGIG (reference sequence). The CDR3 nucleotides read TGTGCCTGGAGTGTGGGGGCAGGGAAGGATGAGCAGTTCTTC. It yields the protein CAWSVGAGKDEQFF.

The chain links TRBV4-1 to TRBJ2-6; D is unclear. Trimming stripped 3 bases from V and 0 bases from J, with 6 bases between. There are 15 residues in the CDR3. Germline V gene data show CDR1 as MGHRA and CDR2 as YSYEKL. Here the CDR3 reads CASSQLLSGANVLTF. The CDR3, as DNA: TGCGCCAGCAGCCAGCTCCTCTCTGGGGCCAACGTCCTGACTTTC.

The rearrangement joins TRBV5-1 to TRBJ2-3; D possibly corresponds to TRBD2 (6 bases). Germline lookup yields CDR1 SGHRS and CDR2 YFSETQ. The CDR3 extends over 15 amino acids. V gave up 4 bases and J gave up 1 base, with 13 bases separating them. The CDR3 nucleotides read TGCGCCAGCAGCGGGACTGGGCATTGCACAGATACGCAGTATTTT. This gives the protein CASSGTGHCTDTQYF. Full variable domain (remainder filled in from reference TRBV5-1 and TRBJ2-3): KAGVTQTPRYLIKTRGQQVTLSCSPISGHRSVSWYQQTPGQGLQFLFEYFSETQRNKGNFPGRFSGRQFSNSRSEMNVSTLELGDSALYLCASSGTGHCTDTQYFGPGTRLTVL.

This rearrangement joins TRBV14 to TRBJ2-1, with 7 bases matching TRBD2. Germline V lookup: CDR1 SGHDN, CDR2 FVKESK. Unmatched junction bases numbered 10, after V lost 6 bases and J lost 2 bases. This CDR3 comprises 16 residues. The CDR3 sequence: CASSIPDGTTYNEQFF. The CDR3 coding sequence is TGTGCCAGCAGTATCCCTGACGGGACTACCTACAATGAGCAGTTCTTC.

This clonotype was seen more than once but under ten times. This chain connects TRBV3-1 to TRBJ2-7; TRBD1 matches at 7 bases. CDR1 is LGHDT and CDR2 is YNNKEL in the germline V gene (reference sequence). Trimming at V came to 3 bases and at J to 7 bases, leaving 9 bases not matched to a gene. This CDR3 comprises 14 residues. The CDR3 loop reads CASSHLGQYYEQYF. CDR3 in DNA: TGTGCCAGCAGCCACCTGGGACAGTACTATGAGCAGTACTTC.

This clonotype was seen a few times. The V gene is TRBV21-1, the J gene TRBJ2-7; the table's D call, TRBD1, was not checked against the DNA. TRBV21-1 is marked as a pseudogene. The CDR3 covers 17 residues. The CDR3 loop is CASSKGGRQGLSYEQYF. As DNA, the CDR3 is TGTGCCAGCAGCAAAGGTGGTCGACAGGGGTTATCCTACGAGCAGTACTTC.

J is TRBJ1-2 and V is TRBV30; D gene ambiguous. CDR1 and CDR2 from the germline V gene are GTSNPN and SVGIG (reference sequence). This CDR3 spans 11 amino acids. V was cut by 4 bases and J by 8 bases, with 11 bases left in between. The CDR3 sequence is CAWTYARGYTF. DNA of the CDR3: TGTGCCTGGACATATGCGAGGGGCTACACCTTC.

The J gene is TRBJ2-3, the V gene TRBV2, with TRBD2 matching 10 bases. CDR3 size: 18 residues. CDR1 and CDR2 from the germline V gene are SNHLY and FYNNEI. Trimming cost V 4 bases and J 2 bases; bases outside gene matches: 12. The DNA of the CDR3 is TGTGCCAGCAGTGCCCCGGAAGGGCTAGCGGGGGACACAGATACGCAGTATTTT. This encodes CASSAPEGLAGDTDTQYF. Together with reference TRBV2 and TRBJ2-3, the CDR3 gives the full variable domain: EPEVTQTPSHQVTQMGQEVILRCVPISNHLYFYWYRQILGQKVEFLVSFYNNEISEKSEIFDDQFSVERPDGSNFTLKIRSTKLEDSAMYFCASSAPEGLAGDTDTQYFGPGTRLTVL.

The V and J genes are TRBV20-1 and TRBJ2-5, with D possibly being TRBD1 (6 bases). Trimming removed 0 bases at V and 1 base at J, with 12 bases between. Germline values: CDR1 DFQATT, CDR2 SNEGSKA (reference sequence). CDR3 length: 15 residues. The CDR3 bases are TGCAGTGCTAGAGATCCAAGGGGGTTCCAAGAGACCCAGTACTTC. It codes for CSARDPRGFQETQYF.

As to this clonotype: At one end the junction does not follow the germline gene, possibly because of a read error. The chain carries TRBV6-1 and TRBJ2-3; D gene unclear. Germline loops: CDR1 MNHNS, CDR2 SASEGT. This CDR3 is 15 amino acids long. The CDR3, as DNA: TGTGTCAGCAGTGAACGGGCAGCGCGCACAGATACGCAGTATTTT. Amino acid sequence: CVSSERAARTDTQYF.

The table lists this clonotype with many counts. The chain links TRBV7-9 to TRBJ2-5, with no clear D. With 2 bases removed from V and 1 base from J, the gap between germline ends came to 5 bases. This CDR3 region has 13 residues. Germline V gives CDR1 SEHNR, CDR2 FQNEAQ (reference sequence). The CDR3 loop is CASSLPPQETQYF. The CDR3 DNA sequence: TGTGCCAGCAGCTTACCTCCCCAAGAGACCCAGTACTTC.

The CDR3 region has the DNA TGTGCCAGCAGTGAAGTCGGTAGCTCTGGGGCCAACGTCCTGACTTTC. This sequence encodes CASSEVGSSGANVLTF. This sequence joins TRBV6-1 and TRBJ2-6; D remains ambiguous. The germline CDR1 and CDR2 sequences are MNHNS and SASEGT. Trimming pared 1 base from V and 0 bases from J, leaving 7 bases between. The CDR3 runs to 16 residues.

The table lists this clonotype with a few counts. The CDR3 DNA sequence: TGTGCCAGCACCATAGAATGGAACTATGGCTACACCTTC. Translation gives CASTIEWNYGYTF. The chain links TRBV12-3 or TRBV12-4 to TRBJ1-2; no definite D call. V gave up 7 bases and J gave up 2 bases, with 11 bases separating them. The CDR3 spans 13 residues.

The chain carries TRBV12-3 or TRBV12-4 and TRBJ2-3; a weak D match, TRBD2 (6 bases). The V end was cut by 5 bases, the J end by 1 base, with 13 bases between. CDR3 length: 15 amino acids. As DNA, the CDR3 is TGTGCCAGCAGTCTGAAGCGGGTCCGCACAGATACGCAGTATTTT. The encoded protein is CASSLKRVRTDTQYF.

The chain carries TRBV12-3 or TRBV12-4 and TRBJ2-7, with a weak D call TRBD2 (5 bases). This CDR3 is built from 16 residues. Trimming removed 4 bases from V and 3 bases from J, with 19 bases in between. The CDR3, as DNA: TGTGCCAGCAGTTCAAACGGCCGGGAACTCAACTACGAGCAGTACTTC. It is translated as CASSSNGRELNYEQYF.

This clonotype was detected only a few times. The rearrangement links TRBV6-5 to TRBJ2-7, with unresolved D. The CDR3 spans 13 residues. Germline V gene lookup returns CDR1 MNHEY and CDR2 SVGAGI. Trimming took off 7 bases at V and 2 bases at J, with 12 bases between the two ends. The CDR3 DNA follows: TGTGCCAGCACCACGACGGCGACCTACGAGCAGTACTTC. Protein product: CASTTTATYEQYF.

This sequence joins TRBV7-2 and TRBJ2-7; 8 nucleotides agree with TRBD1. The CDR3 loop spans 14 amino acids. Germline CDR1 SGHTA, CDR2 FQGNSA. Trimming removed 5 bases from V and 5 bases from J; junction bases left unmatched: 8. The CDR3 bases are TGTGCCAGCAGCGCCCAGGGGGCTCTAAACGAGCAGTACTTC. Protein: CASSAQGALNEQYF.

V usage is TRBV6-1 and J usage is TRBJ2-5; D uncertain. V lost 4 bases, J lost 11 bases, and 17 bases lay in between. Germline values: CDR1 MNHNS, CDR2 SASEGT. This CDR3 contains 13 residues. The CDR3 nucleotides are TGTGCCAGCAGTGCGACATATCAAGGAGTGCAGTACTTC. Translating it yields CASSATYQGVQYF.

This clonotype was seen repeatedly, ten times or more. The J gene is TRBJ2-3, the V gene TRBV28; D uncertain. The V gene's germline CDR1 is MDHEN and CDR2 SYDVKM. The CDR3 runs 11 residues. Trimming cost V 5 bases and J 7 bases, with 7 bases left between them. The CDR3 DNA reads TGTGCCAGCAGTCGCAAGAATACGCAGTATTTT. Encoded protein: CASSRKNTQYF. Drawing the rest from reference TRBV28 and TRBJ2-3, the complete variable domain is DVKVTQSSRYLVKRTGEKVFLECVQDMDHENMFWYRQDPGLGLRLIYFSYDVKMKEKGDIPEGYSVSREKKERFSLILESASTNQTSMYLCASSRKNTQYFGPGTRLTVL.

In this sample, this clonotype turned up once. The chain links TRBV19 to TRBJ1-5; weak D call: TRBD1 (5 bases). From germline, CDR1 is LNHDA and CDR2 SQIVND (reference sequence). The CDR3 is 13 residues long. Deletions cut 1 base from V and 5 bases from J, with 6 bases between. The CDR3 sequence is CASSIARDQPQHF. The CDR3 DNA sequence: TGTGCCAGTAGTATAGCCAGGGATCAGCCCCAGCATTTT.

The chain has TRBV19 and TRBJ2-7; D tentatively fits TRBD1 or TRBD2 (5 bases each). The CDR3 is 16 amino acids. CDR1 and CDR2 (germline): LNHDA, SQIVND (reference sequence). V shed 3 bases and J shed 5 bases, with 20 bases lying between them. The DNA for the CDR3 is TGTGCCAGTAGTATGAGGGACGGACGGCTTCGGGACGAGCAGTACTTC. It is translated as CASSMRDGRLRDEQYF.

The genes are TRBV6-1 and TRBJ2-3; D possibly corresponds to TRBD1 (8 bases). CDR3 length: 18 residues. Germline CDR1 reads MNHNS; CDR2 reads SASEGT. The V end was cut by 6 bases, the J end by 4 bases, with 26 bases between. The CDR3 reads CASRPTRGAGGLPDTQYF. The CDR3 nucleotides read TGTGCCAGCAGGCCAACTCGGGGGGCAGGGGGCTTACCAGATACGCAGTATTTT.